This T cell receptor beta chain originates from a study of cytomegalovirus exposure and HLA in healthy donors. Germline V gene lookup returns CDR1 SGHTA and CDR2 FQGTGA. Trimming shortened V by 1 base and J by 7 bases, and 11 bases separated the two germline ends. This CDR3 contains 14 residues. 13 Jbeta primers and 60 Vbeta primers were used for the PCR. TCRdb keeps only in-frame clones here, not all; method: immunoSEQ multiplex PCR. The sample yields under 130,000 clones, 76% seen once. This clone was seen more than once but under ten times. Its antigen remains unidentified. Study-wide points: HLA allele associations emerged for around 15,000 TCR beta sequences in a later analysis, at 0.05 false discovery rate. Relative to the approximately 630-donor mean, N-insertions were reportedly fewer in an Asian-associated ancestry cluster in a later analysis.

The receptor was isolated from a woman between 18 and 30 years old in good health and CMV-seropositive. Sample: PBMCs. This chain links TRBV7-3 with TRBJ1-3; D not certain. This CDR3 reads CASSLNGGGNTIYF. The CDR3 DNA follows: TGTGCCAGCAGCTTAAACGGTGGAGGGAACACCATATATTTT.